One sample yielded the 21 T cell receptor beta chains listed below, sequenced in a study of T cell changes during pregnancy in multiple sclerosis (dated by TCRdb to the late 2010s). The method behind the library was the immunoSEQ multiplex PCR assay. This immuneACCESS table, as held by TCRdb, lists in-frame sequences with V and J called but not all clones. Of the missing ones, under half trace to an unresolved V gene in checked studies; the others have no known cause. The sample profile shows roughly 64,000 clones; around 90% of them were found once. The ten largest make up roughly 1.4% of the sample. Sequenced here: peripheral blood, sampled in the second trimester of pregnancy. The receptors originated from a female donor with multiple sclerosis, enrolled in a pregnancy study.

The chain joins TRBV30 to TRBJ1-1; D gene ambiguous. The V end lost 0 bases, the J end lost 9 bases, and 20 bases lay between the germline ends. Germline CDR1 and CDR2: GTSNPN and SVGIG (reference sequence). The CDR3 has 15 amino acids. The CDR3 here is CAWSVPLVDGTKAFF. As DNA, the CDR3 is TGTGCCTGGAGTGTACCCCTTGTAGACGGTACTAAAGCTTTCTTT.

To note about this clone: The junction shows a germline mismatch at one end, possibly a read error. This chain uses TRBV30 with TRBJ2-2, with TRBD2 matching over 9 bases. Germline CDR1 and CDR2: GTSNPN and SVGIG (reference sequence). The CDR3 is 15 amino acids. CDR3 region: CAWRVPGLAGGELLF. CDR3 DNA sequence: TGTGCCTGGAGGGTACCGGGACTAGCCGGCGGGGAGCTGCTTTTT.

V usage is TRBV5-7 and J usage is TRBJ2-7; 7 bases match TRBD1. TRBV5-7 is labeled an ORF, and its function is uncertain. The CDR3 sequence is 14 residues long. The junction had 4 bases not matched to a gene; V was cut back by 4 bases and J by 0 bases. CDR3 DNA: TGTGCCAGCAGCCCGGGACAGATCTCCTACGAGCAGTACTTC. Its translation: CASSPGQISYEQYF.

The V call is TRBV30, the J call TRBJ2-7, with 10 bases aligning to TRBD1. Germline lookup yields CDR1 GTSNPN and CDR2 SVGIG (reference sequence). The CDR3 covers 14 residues. Germline trimming cut 2 bases from V and 5 bases from J; bases unmatched to any gene: 6. CDR3 loop: CAWSTGTGVDEQYF. DNA for the CDR3: TGTGCCTGGAGTACCGGGACAGGGGTAGACGAGCAGTACTTC.

CDR3 sequence: CASSLGARTGDTGELFF. For the CDR3, the DNA is TGTGCCAGCAGCTTAGGGGCCCGGACAGGAGACACCGGGGAGCTGTTTTTT. This rearrangement joins TRBV7-9 to TRBJ2-2; TRBD1 matches at 7 bases. The CDR3 has 17 residues. Germline V gene sequence: CDR1 SEHNR, CDR2 FQNEAQ (reference sequence). V shed 1 base and J 3 bases; nucleotides not matched to a gene: 8.

V is TRBV18 and J is TRBJ1-4, with 9 bases lining up with TRBD1. The junction had 14 bases not matched to a gene; V was cut back by 6 bases and J by 9 bases. The length of the CDR3 is 16 residues. Germline V lookup: CDR1 KGHSH, CDR2 LQKENI. Here the CDR3 DNA reads TGTGCCAGCTCTCCAACGCTGGGGACAGGGAGGCAAAAACTGTTTTTT. Translation gives CASSPTLGTGRQKLFF.

The V and J genes are TRBV28 and TRBJ1-4; 12 nucleotides agree with TRBD1. CDR1 and CDR2 (germline): MDHEN, SYDVKM. The CDR3 extends over 16 amino acids. V lost 6 bases, J lost 10 bases, and 12 bases stayed unmatched. The chain's CDR3 is CASRPIPGQGARKLFF. In nucleotides, the CDR3 is TGTGCCAGCAGACCTATTCCGGGACAGGGGGCGCGAAAACTGTTTTTT.

The chain recombines TRBV19 with TRBJ2-5; TRBD2 aligns across 12 bases. The CDR3 has 17 residues. Losses at the gene ends were 5 bases for V and 5 bases for J; bases not matched to a gene: 12. Germline CDR1 is LNHDA and CDR2 is SQIVND (reference sequence). In nucleotides, the CDR3 is TGTGCCAGTAGTCTCACTAGCGGGAGGATACTGGGGGAGACCCAGTACTTC. Residues: CASSLTSGRILGETQYF.

The count of this clone is one. The rearrangement links TRBV28 to TRBJ2-2, with 7 bases fitting TRBD1. V lost 5 bases and J lost 5; bases outside the gene matches: 8. The CDR3 covers 15 residues. The germline CDR1 and CDR2 sequences are MDHEN and SYDVKM. The CDR3 reads CASSQRQGETGELFF. In DNA form, the CDR3 reads TGTGCCAGCAGTCAACGACAGGGAGAGACCGGGGAGCTGTTTTTT.

This chain's CDR3 is CASSRRTSATDLAKNIQYF. Here the CDR3 DNA reads TGTGCCAGCAGTCGAAGGACTAGCGCGACCGACCTAGCCAAAAACATTCAGTACTTC. The chain carries TRBV27 and TRBJ2-4; TRBD2 matches 9 bases. V lost 5 bases, J lost 0 bases, and 14 bases stayed unmatched. Germline V CDR1 and CDR2: MNHEY, SMNVEV (reference sequence). The CDR3 extends over 19 amino acids.

This chain connects TRBV2 to TRBJ1-6; D is uncertain. This CDR3 has 14 amino acids. Per the germline V gene, CDR1 is SNHLY and CDR2 is FYNNEI. Deletions cut 11 bases from V and 0 bases from J, with 11 bases between. CDR3 residues: CALARSSYNSPLHF. For the CDR3, the DNA is TGTGCCCTCGCTAGGAGCTCCTATAATTCACCCCTCCACTTT. Together with reference TRBV2 and TRBJ1-6, the CDR3 gives the full variable domain: EPEVTQTPSHQVTQMGQEVILRCVPISNHLYFYWYRQILGQKVEFLVSFYNNEISEKSEIFDDQFSVERPDGSNFTLKIRSTKLEDSAMYFCALARSSYNSPLHFGNGTRLTVT.

The chain is built from TRBV28 and TRBJ2-1, with 9 bases matching TRBD2. This CDR3 contains 15 residues. Germline assignment: CDR1 MDHEN and CDR2 SYDVKM. The trim removed 4 bases at V and 9 bases at J, leaving 10 bases unmatched. The CDR3 is CASSSPGTSTGEQFF. Written as DNA, the CDR3 is TGTGCCAGCAGTTCCCCCGGGACTAGCACCGGTGAGCAGTTCTTC. The full variable domain, with the rest looked up from reference TRBV28 and TRBJ2-1, is DVKVTQSSRYLVKRTGEKVFLECVQDMDHENMFWYRQDPGLGLRLIYFSYDVKMKEKGDIPEGYSVSREKKERFSLILESASTNQTSMYLCASSSPGTSTGEQFFGPGTRLTVL.

This clone was seen just once. The chain uses TRBV30 and TRBJ2-2, with D hard to call. Germline lookup yields CDR1 GTSNPN and CDR2 SVGIG (reference sequence). The germline V and J ends were trimmed by 3 bases and 0 bases, with 2 bases remaining between them. This CDR3 is built from 12 residues. The CDR3 loop is CAWSSNTGELFF. The CDR3 DNA reads TGTGCCTGGAGCTCGAACACCGGGGAGCTGTTTTTT.

This clone appeared once. This chain connects TRBV7-6 to TRBJ2-3; 8 bases are shared with TRBD2. V shed 0 bases, J shed 3 bases, and the junction held 8 bases outside the gene matches. The CDR3 length is 17 residues. Germline values: CDR1 SGHVS, CDR2 FNYEAQ. The CDR3 DNA reads as TGTGCCAGCAGCTTAGCTAGCGGGGAGCTTGATACAGATACGCAGTATTTT. Its translation is CASSLASGELDTDTQYF.

Only a few counts were recorded for this clone. This chain uses TRBV4-3 with TRBJ2-1, with 7 bases aligning to TRBD2. The CDR3 sequence is 18 residues long. CDR1 LGHNA and CDR2 YSLEER come from the germline V gene. Trimming cost V 1 base and J 0 bases; bases outside gene matches: 9. DNA for the CDR3: TGCGCCAGCAGCCAAGGCCCAAGCGGGGCCAGCTCCTACAATGAGCAGTTCTTC. Translated, it gives CASSQGPSGASSYNEQFF.

This sequence joins TRBV2 and TRBJ2-7; possible D gene TRBD2, 6 bases. The CDR3 is made up of 13 amino acids. From germline, CDR1 is SNHLY and CDR2 FYNNEI. Trimming cost V 8 bases and J 2 bases, with 13 bases left between them. CDR3 nucleotides: TGTGCCAGCGAAACTAGCAAGGCCTACGAGCAGTACTTC. Its translation: CASETSKAYEQYF.

The genes are TRBV7-3 and TRBJ2-3; 15 bases fit TRBD2. This CDR3 has 19 residues. Looked up from germline, CDR1 is SGHTA and CDR2 is FQGTGA. J was trimmed by 5 bases and V by 2 bases; bases with no gene match: 11. The CDR3 loop is CASSLVPLGLAGGGDTQYF. For the CDR3, the DNA is TGTGCCAGCAGCTTAGTCCCCCTCGGACTAGCGGGAGGGGGAGATACGCAGTATTTT.

This clone has a single count. The rearrangement uses TRBV7-2 and TRBJ2-5; D gene unclear. Trimming took 8 bases from V and 3 from J, leaving 7 bases between them. CDR1 is SGHTA and CDR2 is FQGNSA in the germline V gene. The CDR3 length is 11 residues. The CDR3 DNA follows: TGTGCCAGCTCCGGAGAAGAGACCCAGTACTTC. It translates to CASSGEETQYF.

J is TRBJ1-1 and V is TRBV7-9; D possibly corresponds to TRBD1 (5 bases). V was pared by 2 bases and J by 1 base, with 14 bases between. The CDR3 covers 16 residues. The germline gives CDR1 SEHNR, CDR2 FQNEAQ (reference sequence). CDR3 DNA sequence: TGTGCCAGCAGCTTATCTCGGGGGTCCCCGAACACTGAAGCTTTCTTT. Translated, it gives CASSLSRGSPNTEAFF.

The chain employs TRBV27 and TRBJ2-3; TRBD1 aligns across 10 bases. Per the germline V gene, CDR1 is MNHEY and CDR2 is SMNVEV (reference sequence). The CDR3 consists of 17 residues. V lost 0 bases and J lost 5; bases outside the gene matches: 8. CDR3 nucleotide sequence: TGTGCCAGCAGTTTATCGATCGGGACAGGGGATGGAGATACGCAGTATTTT. It is translated as CASSLSIGTGDGDTQYF.

The genes are TRBV5-1 and TRBJ2-5, with 7 positions matching TRBD1. The CDR3 runs 14 residues. Germline CDR1 SGHRS, CDR2 YFSETQ. Trimming removed 4 bases from V and 3 bases from J; junction bases left unmatched: 6. This chain's CDR3 is CASSADRTEETQYF. CDR3 coding DNA: TGCGCCAGCAGCGCGGACAGGACAGAAGAGACCCAGTACTTC.